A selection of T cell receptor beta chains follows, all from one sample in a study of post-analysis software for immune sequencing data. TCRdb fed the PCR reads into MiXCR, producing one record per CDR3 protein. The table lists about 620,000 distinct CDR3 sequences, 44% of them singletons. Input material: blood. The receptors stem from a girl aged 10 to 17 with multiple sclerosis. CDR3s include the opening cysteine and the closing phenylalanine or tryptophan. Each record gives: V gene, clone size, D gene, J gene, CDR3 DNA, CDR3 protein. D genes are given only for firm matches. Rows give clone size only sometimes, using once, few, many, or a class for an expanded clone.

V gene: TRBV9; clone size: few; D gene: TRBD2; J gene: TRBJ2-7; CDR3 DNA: TGTGCCAGCAGCGTCAACAGCGGGGTACTGGAAACGGAGCAGTACTTC; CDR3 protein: CASSVNSGVLETEQYF
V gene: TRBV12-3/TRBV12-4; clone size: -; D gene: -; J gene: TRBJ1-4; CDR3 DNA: TGTGCCAGCAGTGCCCCGGAGAACAGGAATGAAAAACTGTTTTTT; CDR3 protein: CASSAPENRNEKLFF
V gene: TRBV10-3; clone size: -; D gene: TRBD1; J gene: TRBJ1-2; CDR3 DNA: TGTGCCATCAGTGAGTCCCGGGACAGCCCTTCCTATGGCTACACCTTC; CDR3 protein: CAISESRDSPSYGYTF
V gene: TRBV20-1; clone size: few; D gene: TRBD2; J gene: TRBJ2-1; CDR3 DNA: TGCAGTGCTCCCGGACTAGCGGGAGCCTTCAACGAGCAGTTCTTC; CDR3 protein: CSAPGLAGAFNEQFF
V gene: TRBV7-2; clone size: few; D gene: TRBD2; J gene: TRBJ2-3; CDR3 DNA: TGTGCCAGCAGCTTAGAAGCGGGGGGGGTTTCGCAGTATTTT; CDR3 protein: CASSLEAGGVSQYF
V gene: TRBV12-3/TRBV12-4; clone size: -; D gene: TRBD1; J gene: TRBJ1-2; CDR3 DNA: TGTGCCAGCAGTCCCTACCGTGGGACAGGGGGCGACTATGGCTACACCTTC; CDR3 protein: CASSPYRGTGGDYGYTF
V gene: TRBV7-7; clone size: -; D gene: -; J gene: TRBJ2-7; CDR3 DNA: TGTGCTAGCAGCCCCGGGGGCTACGGGCAGTACTTC; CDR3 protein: CASSPGGYGQYF
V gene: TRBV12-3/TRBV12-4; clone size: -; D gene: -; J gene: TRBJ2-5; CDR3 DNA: TGTGCCAGCAGTTTGGTGACTAGTCTCCAAGAGACCCAGTACTTC; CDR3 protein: CASSLVTSLQETQYF
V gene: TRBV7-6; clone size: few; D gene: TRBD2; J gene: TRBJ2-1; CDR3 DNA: TGTGCCAGCAGCTATCTCGGGACTAGCGGCTACAATGAGCAGTTCTTC; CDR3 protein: CASSYLGTSGYNEQFF
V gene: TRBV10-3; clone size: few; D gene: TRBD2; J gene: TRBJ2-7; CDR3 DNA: TGTGCCATCAGTGAGTCGGGACTAGTCTCCTACGAGCAGTACTTC; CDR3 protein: CAISESGLVSYEQYF
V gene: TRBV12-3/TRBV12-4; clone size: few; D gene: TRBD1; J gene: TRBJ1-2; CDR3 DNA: TGTGCCAGCAGTTCCCGCCTCCGGGACAGGGTGGTCTATGGCTACACCTTC; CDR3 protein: CASSSRLRDRVVYGYTF
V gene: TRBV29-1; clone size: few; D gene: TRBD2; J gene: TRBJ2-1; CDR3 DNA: TGCAGCGTAGGGGACTACTTGACTTACAATGAGCAGTTCTTC; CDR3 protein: CSVGDYLTYNEQFF
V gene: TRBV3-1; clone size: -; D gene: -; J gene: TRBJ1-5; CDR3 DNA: TGTGCCAGCAGCCAAGGAGTAAGCAATCAGCCCCAGCATTTT; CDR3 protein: CASSQGVSNQPQHF
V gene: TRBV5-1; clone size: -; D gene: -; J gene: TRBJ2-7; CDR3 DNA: TGCGCCAGCAGCCTCAAGGGGGACAAGGAGATCTACGAGCAGTACTTC; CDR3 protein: CASSLKGDKEIYEQYF
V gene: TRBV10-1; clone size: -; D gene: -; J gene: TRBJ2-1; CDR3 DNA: TGCGCCAGCAGTGATGGAAATGGGCAGTTCTTC; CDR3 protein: CASSDGNGQFF
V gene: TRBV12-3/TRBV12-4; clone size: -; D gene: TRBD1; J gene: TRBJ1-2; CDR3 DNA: TGTGCCAGCGGTCCGGGACAGGGGGCCCGCGCGTCTGGCTACACCTTC; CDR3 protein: CASGPGQGARASGYTF